The next 23 T cell receptor beta chains were all read from a single sample in a study of T cells in localized non-small cell lung cancer. Repertoires were generated with immunoSEQ multiplex PCR, while TCRdb's copy carries only in-frame clones and drops some. This repertoire shows 30,000 to 35,000 clones, around 93% found once; its top ten account for about 1.9%. The sequenced sample was peripheral blood, obtained before any cancer treatment. These receptors all stem from a female donor over 55 with stage I lung adenocarcinoma.

The J gene is TRBJ2-5, the V gene TRBV7-2, with D possibly TRBD1 on 6 matching bases. The germline gives CDR1 SGHTA, CDR2 FQGNSA. The CDR3 consists of 15 residues. V lost 1 base to trimming and J lost 2 bases, with 11 bases between them. CDR3 region: CASSLVGTQQETQYF. The CDR3 DNA follows: TGTGCCAGCAGCTTAGTCGGGACACAACAAGAGACCCAGTACTTC.

This chain joins TRBV6-1 and TRBJ1-2, with D maybe TRBD1 (5 bases). Trimming cost V 5 bases and J 5 bases, with 15 bases left between them. This CDR3 is built from 14 residues. Per the germline V gene, CDR1 is MNHNS and CDR2 is SASEGT. Here the CDR3 reads CASSSGTVDYGYTF. The CDR3 DNA reads TGTGCCAGCAGTTCCGGGACGGTAGATTATGGCTACACCTTC.

The chain has TRBV2 and TRBJ2-3; D is possibly TRBD2 (5 bases). This CDR3 comprises 16 residues. Germline V gene sequence: CDR1 SNHLY, CDR2 FYNNEI. Trimming left V 0 bases short and J 0 bases short, with 10 bases between. The CDR3, as DNA: TGTGCCAGCAGTGAAGCGCTCCGGGGTAGCACAGATACGCAGTATTTT. As protein: CASSEALRGSTDTQYF.

The rearrangement links TRBV5-4 to TRBJ1-2; D is perhaps TRBD1 (6 bases). V dropped 0 bases and J dropped 5 bases, with 14 bases sitting between them. The CDR3 sequence is 15 residues long. Germline V gives CDR1 SGHNT, CDR2 YYREEE (reference sequence). For the CDR3, the DNA is TGTGCCAGCAGCTTGGTAGGGACACTTCCGTATGGCTACACCTTC. Its protein product is CASSLVGTLPYGYTF.

The rearrangement uses TRBV28 and TRBJ1-1, with TRBD1 matching over 9 bases. Trimming removed 6 bases from V and 11 bases from J; junction bases left unmatched: 13. Germline values: CDR1 MDHEN, CDR2 SYDVKM. CDR3 length equals 14 residues. The CDR3 reads CASRQQGASPSAFF. CDR3 in DNA: TGTGCCAGCAGACAACAGGGGGCGAGCCCATCGGCTTTCTTT.

This chain connects TRBV5-6 to TRBJ1-2, with D uncertain. Germline V gene lookup returns CDR1 SGHDT and CDR2 YYEEEE. Between the trimmed V and J ends, which lost 5 bases and 0 bases, there was a span of 14 bases. This CDR3 is built from 15 residues. The CDR3 reads CASSLMIGSNYGYTF. The DNA of the CDR3 is TGTGCCAGCAGTCTCATGATAGGGTCTAACTATGGCTACACCTTC. The entire variable domain, with the rest obtained from reference TRBV5-6 and TRBJ1-2, is as follows: DAGVTQSPTHLIKTRGQQVTLRCSPKSGHDTVSWYQQALGQGPQFIFQYYEEEERQRGNFPDRFSGHQFPNYSSELNVNALLLGDSALYLCASSLMIGSNYGYTFGSGTRLTVV.

The chain combines TRBV28 with TRBJ1-2; tentative D call: TRBD1 (5 bases). Between the trimmed V and J ends, which lost 3 bases and 4 bases, there was a span of 12 bases. CDR1 is MDHEN, CDR2 SYDVKM, per germline. This CDR3 has 14 residues. DNA for the CDR3: TGTGCCAGCAGTTTTACCCAGGGCGGCTATGGCTACACCTTC. Translated, it gives CASSFTQGGYGYTF.

This rearrangement joins TRBV5-1 to TRBJ2-1, with a tentative D call TRBD1 (6 bases). CDR1 SGHRS and CDR2 YFSETQ come from the germline V gene. The CDR3 runs 15 residues. Trimming took off 4 bases at V and 4 bases at J, with 15 bases between the two ends. The CDR3 DNA follows: TGCGCCAGCAGCGGTACAGGGCCCGGATACAATGAGCAGTTCTTC. This sequence encodes CASSGTGPGYNEQFF.

This clone was picked up one time. One end of the junction varies from germline; a read error may be responsible. This chain connects TRBV9 to TRBJ2-5, with 10 bases aligning to TRBD2. The CDR3 has 16 amino acids. Germline V gene data show CDR1 as SGDLS and CDR2 as YYNGEE. DNA for the CDR3: TGTGCCAGCAGCGTAGATAGCGGGGGGAGGCAAGGGACCCAGTACTTC. Translated: CASSVDSGGRQGTQYF.

J is TRBJ2-7 and V is TRBV2; 7 positions match TRBD2. V lost 5 bases and J lost 0; bases outside the gene matches: 7. Germline V gene lookup returns CDR1 SNHLY and CDR2 FYNNEI. The CDR3 extends over 15 amino acids. The CDR3 DNA is TGTGCCAGCAGTCCGTGGGGGGGGAGCTCCTACGAGCAGTACTTC. Translated: CASSPWGGSSYEQYF.

The chain recombines TRBV5-1 with TRBJ2-1; D assignment may be TRBD1 or TRBD2 (5 bases each). V lost 4 bases to trimming and J lost 5 bases, with 19 bases between them. Germline lookup yields CDR1 SGHRS and CDR2 YFSETQ. The CDR3 runs to 16 residues. CDR3 sequence reads: CASSRRPGRQNNEQFF. The DNA of the CDR3 is TGCGCCAGCAGCCGACGCCCGGGACGGCAGAACAATGAGCAGTTCTTC.

The genes are TRBV14 and TRBJ1-2; 8 bases match TRBD1. The CDR3 has 16 amino acids. The germline gives CDR1 SGHDN, CDR2 FVKESK. Unmatched junction bases numbered 16, after V lost 4 bases and J lost 9 bases. CDR3 DNA: TGTGCCAGCAGCCGAGACAGACAGGGGCCACTGCGTAGCTACACCTTC. This gives the protein CASSRDRQGPLRSYTF.

This clone has only one observation. The chain is built from TRBV2 and TRBJ1-5; 8 bases line up with TRBD1. V trimming: 7 bases; J trimming: 6 bases; junction bases outside the gene matches: 8. This CDR3 has 14 amino acids. CDR1 and CDR2 from the germline V gene are SNHLY and FYNNEI. This CDR3 reads CASTQQGDGQPQHF. The DNA of the CDR3 is TGTGCCAGCACCCAACAGGGGGATGGTCAGCCCCAGCATTTT.

J is TRBJ2-5 and V is TRBV7-9; 7 bases are shared with TRBD2. Per germline, CDR1 SEHNR and CDR2 FQNEAQ (reference sequence). The trim removed 2 bases at V and 0 bases at J, leaving 9 bases unmatched. The CDR3 length is 17 residues. The CDR3 coding sequence is TGTGCCAGCAGCTTAAGGGCTGCTAGCGGCCACCAAGAGACCCAGTACTTC. Translating it yields CASSLRAASGHQETQYF.

This clone was seen only a few times. CDR3: CASIEPNQPQHF. DNA of the CDR3: TGTGCCAGCATCGAACCGAATCAGCCCCAGCATTTT. This chain uses TRBV6-1 with TRBJ1-5; no clear D. Trimming left V 7 bases short and J 4 bases short, with 8 bases between. There are 12 residues in the CDR3. From germline, CDR1 is MNHNS and CDR2 SASEGT.

The chain has TRBV5-1 and TRBJ2-3; 9 positions agree with TRBD1. J gave up 14 bases and V 0 bases, and 7 bases lay outside the gene matches. This CDR3 is 13 amino acids long. The germline CDR1 and CDR2 sequences are SGHRS and YFSETQ. The CDR3 loop reads CASSLDLGQGRYF. The DNA of the CDR3 is TGCGCCAGCAGCTTGGACCTCGGACAGGGGCGGTATTTT.

The gene calls are TRBV29-1 and TRBJ2-5, with TRBD2 identical over 10 bases. Germline V gives CDR1 SQVTM, CDR2 ANQGSEA. The CDR3 covers 12 residues. Unmatched junction bases numbered 3, after V lost 7 bases and J lost 4 bases. The CDR3 region has the DNA TGCAGCGCCGGGACTAGCGCAGAGACCCAGTACTTC. This codes for CSAGTSAETQYF.

The chain combines TRBV28 with TRBJ1-1; the match to TRBD1 covers 12 bases. Germline CDR1 is MDHEN and CDR2 is SYDVKM. CDR3 length equals 17 residues. With 4 bases clipped from V and 4 bases from J, the junction kept 10 bases outside the gene matches. This chain's CDR3 is CASSSPRDRGRRTEAFF. The CDR3 region has the DNA TGTGCCAGCAGTTCGCCTCGGGACAGGGGGCGCCGCACTGAAGCTTTCTTT.

This clone appeared a few times. V usage is TRBV9 and J usage is TRBJ1-1; D remains ambiguous. This CDR3 comprises 14 residues. V lost 2 bases and J 0 bases, leaving 8 bases between the germline ends. The germline gives CDR1 SGDLS, CDR2 YYNGEE. In DNA form, the CDR3 reads TGTGCCAGCAGCGTCGGGATTTTGAACACTGAAGCTTTCTTT. Translating gives CASSVGILNTEAFF.

This clone was seen only a few times. The V call is TRBV4-1, the J call TRBJ2-5, with TRBD1 as a possible D gene (5 bases). CDR1 is MGHRA, CDR2 YSYEKL, per germline. The CDR3 is 14 amino acids. V was trimmed by 3 bases and J by 5 bases, leaving 13 bases between them. Here the CDR3 DNA reads TGCGCCAGCAGCCATTTATCACCAGGGGAGACCCAGTACTTC. As protein: CASSHLSPGETQYF.

V gene TRBV7-2 combines with J gene TRBJ2-1; 15 nucleotides line up with TRBD2. The CDR3 runs 16 residues. Losses at the gene ends were 3 bases for V and 8 bases for J; bases not matched to a gene: 5. Germline loops: CDR1 SGHTA, CDR2 FQGNSA. CDR3 sequence: CASSLRGLAGGYEQFF. Here the CDR3 DNA reads TGTGCCAGCAGCTTGCGGGGACTAGCGGGGGGCTATGAGCAGTTCTTC.

This clone was detected only once. The rearrangement joins TRBV6-1 to TRBJ1-2; 7 nucleotides align to TRBD1. CDR3 length: 13 residues. V trimming: 7 bases; J trimming: 3 bases; junction bases outside the gene matches: 5. Germline values: CDR1 MNHNS, CDR2 SASEGT. In nucleotides, the CDR3 is TGTGCCAGCAACAGGGGAGAGGACTATGGCTACACCTTC. Translation: CASNRGEDYGYTF.

This chain uses TRBV7-3 with TRBJ2-2; TRBD1 aligns across 10 bases. The J segment lost 7 bases and the V segment lost 5 bases, leaving 7 bases of the junction unmatched. Germline V gene lookup returns CDR1 SGHTA and CDR2 FQGTGA. CDR3 length: 15 amino acids. The CDR3 is CASSPQGQGIGELFF. Here the CDR3 DNA reads TGTGCCAGCAGCCCGCAGGGACAGGGGATCGGGGAGCTGTTTTTT.